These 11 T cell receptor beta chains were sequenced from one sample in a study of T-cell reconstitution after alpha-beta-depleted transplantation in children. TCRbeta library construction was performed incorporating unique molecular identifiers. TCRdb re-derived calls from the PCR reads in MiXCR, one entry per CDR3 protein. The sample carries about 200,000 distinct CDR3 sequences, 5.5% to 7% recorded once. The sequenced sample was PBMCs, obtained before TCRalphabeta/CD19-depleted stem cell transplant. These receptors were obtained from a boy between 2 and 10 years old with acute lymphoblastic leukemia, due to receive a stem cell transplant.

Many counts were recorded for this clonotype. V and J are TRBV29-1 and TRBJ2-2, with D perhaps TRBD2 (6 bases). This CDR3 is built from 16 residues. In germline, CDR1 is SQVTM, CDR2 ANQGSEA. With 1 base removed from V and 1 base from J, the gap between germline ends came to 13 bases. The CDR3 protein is CSVEGRGAQNTGELFF. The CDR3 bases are TGCAGCGTTGAAGGGAGGGGAGCCCAGAACACCGGGGAGCTGTTTTTT.

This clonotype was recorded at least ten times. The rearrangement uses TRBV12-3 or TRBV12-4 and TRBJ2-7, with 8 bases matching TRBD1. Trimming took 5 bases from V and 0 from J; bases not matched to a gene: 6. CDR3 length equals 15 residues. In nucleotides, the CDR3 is TGTGCCAGCAGTCGGGGACAGGCTCCCTCCTACGAGCAGTACTTC. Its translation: CASSRGQAPSYEQYF.

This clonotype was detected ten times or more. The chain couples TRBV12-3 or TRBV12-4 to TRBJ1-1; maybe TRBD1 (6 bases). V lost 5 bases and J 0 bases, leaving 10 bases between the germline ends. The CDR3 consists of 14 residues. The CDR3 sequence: CASSNRAVNTEAFF. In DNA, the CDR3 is TGTGCCAGCAGTAACAGGGCGGTGAACACTGAAGCTTTCTTT.

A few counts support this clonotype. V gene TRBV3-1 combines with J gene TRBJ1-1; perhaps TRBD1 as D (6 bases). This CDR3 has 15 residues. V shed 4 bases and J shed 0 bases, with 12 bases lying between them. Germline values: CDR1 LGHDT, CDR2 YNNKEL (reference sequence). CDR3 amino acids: CASSRPGTLNTEAFF. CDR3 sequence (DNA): TGTGCCAGCAGCCGACCCGGGACACTGAACACTGAAGCTTTCTTT.

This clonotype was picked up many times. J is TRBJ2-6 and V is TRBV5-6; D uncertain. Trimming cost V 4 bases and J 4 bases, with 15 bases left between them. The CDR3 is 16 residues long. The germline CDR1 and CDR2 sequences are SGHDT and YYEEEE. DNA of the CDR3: TGTGCCAGCAGCCGACCGGCAGTTTCAGGGGCCAACGTCCTGACTTTC. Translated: CASSRPAVSGANVLTF.

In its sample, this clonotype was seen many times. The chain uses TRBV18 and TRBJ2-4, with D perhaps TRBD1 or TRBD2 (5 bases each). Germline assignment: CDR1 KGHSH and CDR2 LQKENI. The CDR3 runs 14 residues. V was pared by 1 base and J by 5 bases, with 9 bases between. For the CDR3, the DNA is TGTGCCAGCTCACCACTTCCGGGGCAAAACATTCAGTACTTC. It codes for CASSPLPGQNIQYF.

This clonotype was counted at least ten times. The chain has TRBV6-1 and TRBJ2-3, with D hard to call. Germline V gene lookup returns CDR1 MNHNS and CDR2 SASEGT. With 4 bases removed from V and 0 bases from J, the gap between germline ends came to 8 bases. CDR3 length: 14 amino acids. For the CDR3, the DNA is TGTGCCAGCAGTGTTCTAGAAAGCACAGATACGCAGTATTTT. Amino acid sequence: CASSVLESTDTQYF.

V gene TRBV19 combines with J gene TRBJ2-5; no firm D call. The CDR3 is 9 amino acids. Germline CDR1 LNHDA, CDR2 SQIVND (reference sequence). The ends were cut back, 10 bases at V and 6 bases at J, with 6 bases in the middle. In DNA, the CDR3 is TGTGCCAAAGGCCAGACCCAGTACTTC. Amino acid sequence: CAKGQTQYF.

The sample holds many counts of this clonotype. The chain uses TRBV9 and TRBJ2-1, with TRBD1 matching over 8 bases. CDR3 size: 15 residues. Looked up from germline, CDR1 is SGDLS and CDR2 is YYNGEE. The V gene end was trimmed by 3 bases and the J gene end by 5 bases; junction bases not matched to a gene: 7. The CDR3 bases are TGTGCCAGCAGCGCAACCGGGACAGGCAACAATGAGCAGTTCTTC. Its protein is CASSATGTGNNEQFF.

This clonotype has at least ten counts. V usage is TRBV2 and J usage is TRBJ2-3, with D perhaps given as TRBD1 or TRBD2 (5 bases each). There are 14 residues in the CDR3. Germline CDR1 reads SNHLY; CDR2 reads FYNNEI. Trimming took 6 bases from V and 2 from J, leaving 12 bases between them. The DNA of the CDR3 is TGTGCCAGCAGAGGGACCCGGGACACAGATACGCAGTATTTT. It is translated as CASRGTRDTDTQYF. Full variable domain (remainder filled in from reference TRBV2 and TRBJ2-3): EPEVTQTPSHQVTQMGQEVILRCVPISNHLYFYWYRQILGQKVEFLVSFYNNEISEKSEIFDDQFSVERPDGSNFTLKIRSTKLEDSAMYFCASRGTRDTDTQYFGPGTRLTVL.

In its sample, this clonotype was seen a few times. The CDR3: CAIGGSGGSYNEQFF. The CDR3 coding sequence is TGTGCCATCGGGGGTAGCGGGGGCTCCTACAATGAGCAGTTCTTC. This chain uses TRBV10-3 with TRBJ2-1; 9 positions agree with TRBD2. The ends lost 8 bases at V and 0 bases at J; junction bases unmatched: 5. The CDR3 is made up of 15 amino acids. Germline CDR1 ENHRY, CDR2 SYGVKD.